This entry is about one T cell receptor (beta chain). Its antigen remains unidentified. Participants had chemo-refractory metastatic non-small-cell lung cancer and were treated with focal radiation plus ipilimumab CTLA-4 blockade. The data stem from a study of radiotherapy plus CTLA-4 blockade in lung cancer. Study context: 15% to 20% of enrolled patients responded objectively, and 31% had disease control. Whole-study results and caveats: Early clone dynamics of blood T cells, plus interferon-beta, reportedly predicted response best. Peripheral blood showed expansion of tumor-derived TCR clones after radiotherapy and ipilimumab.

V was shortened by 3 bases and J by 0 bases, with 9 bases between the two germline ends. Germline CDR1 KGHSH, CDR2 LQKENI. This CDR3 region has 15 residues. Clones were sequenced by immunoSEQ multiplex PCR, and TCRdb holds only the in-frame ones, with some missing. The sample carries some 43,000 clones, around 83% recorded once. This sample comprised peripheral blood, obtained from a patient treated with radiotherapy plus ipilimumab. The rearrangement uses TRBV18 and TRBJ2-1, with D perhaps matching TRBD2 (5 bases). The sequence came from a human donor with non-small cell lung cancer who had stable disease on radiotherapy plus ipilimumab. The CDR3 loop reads CASSPEVRSYNEQFF. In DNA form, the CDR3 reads TGTGCCAGCTCACCGGAGGTCCGCTCCTACAATGAGCAGTTCTTC.